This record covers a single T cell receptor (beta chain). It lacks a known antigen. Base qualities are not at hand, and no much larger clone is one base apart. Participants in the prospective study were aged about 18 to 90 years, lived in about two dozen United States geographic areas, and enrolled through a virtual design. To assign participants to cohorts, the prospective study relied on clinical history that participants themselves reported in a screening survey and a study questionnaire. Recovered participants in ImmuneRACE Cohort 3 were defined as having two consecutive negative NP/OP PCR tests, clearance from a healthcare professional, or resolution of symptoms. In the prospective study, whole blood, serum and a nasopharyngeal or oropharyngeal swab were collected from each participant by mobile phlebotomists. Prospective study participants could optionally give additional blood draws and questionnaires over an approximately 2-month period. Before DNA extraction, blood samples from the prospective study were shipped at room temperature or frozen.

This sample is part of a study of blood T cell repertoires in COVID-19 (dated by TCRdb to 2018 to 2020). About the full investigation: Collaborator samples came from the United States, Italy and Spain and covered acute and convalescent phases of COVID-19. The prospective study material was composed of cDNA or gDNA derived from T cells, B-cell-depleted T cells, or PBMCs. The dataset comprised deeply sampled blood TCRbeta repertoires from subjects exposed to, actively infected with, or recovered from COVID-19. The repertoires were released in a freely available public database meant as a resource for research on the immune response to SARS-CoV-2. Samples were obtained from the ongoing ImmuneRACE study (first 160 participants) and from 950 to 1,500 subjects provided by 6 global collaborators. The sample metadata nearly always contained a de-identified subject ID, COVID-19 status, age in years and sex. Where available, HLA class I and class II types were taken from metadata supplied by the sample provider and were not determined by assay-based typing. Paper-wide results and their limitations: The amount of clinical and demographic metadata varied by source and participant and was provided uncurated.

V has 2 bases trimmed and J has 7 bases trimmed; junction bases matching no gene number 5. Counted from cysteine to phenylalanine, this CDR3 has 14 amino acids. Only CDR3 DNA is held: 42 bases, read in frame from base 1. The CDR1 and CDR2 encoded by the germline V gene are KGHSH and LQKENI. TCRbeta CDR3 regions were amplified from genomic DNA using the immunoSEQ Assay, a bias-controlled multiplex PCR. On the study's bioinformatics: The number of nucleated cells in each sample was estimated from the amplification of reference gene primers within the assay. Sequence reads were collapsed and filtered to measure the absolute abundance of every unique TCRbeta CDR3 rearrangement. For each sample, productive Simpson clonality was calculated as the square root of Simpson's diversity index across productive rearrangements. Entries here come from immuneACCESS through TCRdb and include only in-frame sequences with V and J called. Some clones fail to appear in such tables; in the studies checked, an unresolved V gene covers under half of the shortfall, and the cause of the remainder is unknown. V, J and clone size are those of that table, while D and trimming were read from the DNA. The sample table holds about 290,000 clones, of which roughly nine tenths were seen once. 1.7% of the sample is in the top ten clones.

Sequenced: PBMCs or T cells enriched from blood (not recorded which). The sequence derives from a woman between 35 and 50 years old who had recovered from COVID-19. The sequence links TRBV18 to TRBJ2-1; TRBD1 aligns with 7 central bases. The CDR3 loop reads CASSPSYRGNEQFF. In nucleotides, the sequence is TGTGCCAGCTCACCAAGCTACAGGGGAAATGAGCAGTTCTTC.